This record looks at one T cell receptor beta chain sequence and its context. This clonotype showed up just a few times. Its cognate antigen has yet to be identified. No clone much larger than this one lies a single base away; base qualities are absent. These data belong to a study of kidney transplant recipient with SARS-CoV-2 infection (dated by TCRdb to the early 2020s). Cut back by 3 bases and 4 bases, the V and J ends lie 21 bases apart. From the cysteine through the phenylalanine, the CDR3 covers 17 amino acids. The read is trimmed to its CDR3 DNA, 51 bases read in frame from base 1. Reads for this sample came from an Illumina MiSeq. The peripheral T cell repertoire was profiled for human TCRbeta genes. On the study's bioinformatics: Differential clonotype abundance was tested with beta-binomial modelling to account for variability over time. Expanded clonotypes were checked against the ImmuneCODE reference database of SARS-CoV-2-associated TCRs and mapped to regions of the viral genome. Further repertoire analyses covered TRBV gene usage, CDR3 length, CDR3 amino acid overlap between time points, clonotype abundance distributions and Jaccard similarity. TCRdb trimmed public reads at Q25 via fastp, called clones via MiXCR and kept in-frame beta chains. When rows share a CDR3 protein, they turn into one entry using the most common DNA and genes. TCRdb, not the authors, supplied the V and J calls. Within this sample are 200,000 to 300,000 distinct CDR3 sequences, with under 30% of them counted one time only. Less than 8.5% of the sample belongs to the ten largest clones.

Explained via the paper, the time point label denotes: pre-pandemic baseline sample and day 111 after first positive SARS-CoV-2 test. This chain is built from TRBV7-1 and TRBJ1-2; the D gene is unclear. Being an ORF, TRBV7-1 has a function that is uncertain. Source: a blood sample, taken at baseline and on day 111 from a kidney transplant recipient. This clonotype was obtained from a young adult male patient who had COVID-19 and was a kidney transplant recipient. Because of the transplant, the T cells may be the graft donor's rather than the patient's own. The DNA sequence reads TGTGCCAGCAGCTCCGGTCTTCACGAGGGAAAGACCTATGGCTACACCTTC. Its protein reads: CASSSGLHEGKTYGYTF.